This T cell receptor beta chain was identified during a study of T cells in Graves' hyperthyroidism and ophthalmopathy (dated by TCRdb to between 2018 and 2021). About the study as a whole: Peripheral blood was collected at initial diagnosis, before any treatment. TCR V-J signatures able to tell the groups apart were searched for in a discovery cohort of 100 patients, of whom more than 40 had Graves' ophthalmopathy and some 60 had stable Graves' hyperthyroidism. An independent validation cohort of some 18 hyperthyroidism patients and 17 patients who later progressed to ophthalmopathy tested prospective prediction of ophthalmopathy. The roughly 90 discovery patients were divided at random into training and test sets in a 7:3 ratio. The study also compared thyroid tissue and blood T-cell repertoires from a handful of Graves' hyperthyroidism patients. Following sampling, methimazole starting at 30 mg daily was given to hyperthyroidism patients, and high-dose intravenous methylprednisolone was given to ophthalmopathy patients. The paper reports TCR Vbeta CDR3 sequencing of some 140 peripheral blood samples: around 45 ophthalmopathy, approximately 74 hyperthyroidism and approximately 17 progressor patients.

The germline ends are 3 bases apart after V is trimmed by 1 base and J by 3 bases. CDR1 SGHRS and CDR2 YFSETQ are derived from the germline V gene. Its CDR3 holds 12 amino acids, cysteine through phenylalanine. Just CDR3 DNA is preserved here, 36 bases in frame from base 1. As for this clonotype: Its antigen is currently not known. Base qualities were left out, and no much larger clone turns up one base away.

In the ophthalmopathy patients, disease was moderately to severely active, with a Clinical Activity Score of 3 or more, a NOSPECS grade of 4 or more, and a duration of less than 3 months. Any patient with an uncontrolled infection, another autoimmune disease, pregnancy or lactation was excluded. Clinical symptoms, serum thyroxine and TRAb, thyroid ultrasound, and orbital computed tomography formed the basis for the diagnoses. PBMCs were isolated from 7.5 to 10 ml of fresh peripheral blood by Ficoll-Paque density gradient centrifugation. Total RNA was extracted using Trizol reagent, and RNA quality was assessed on an Agilent 2100 Bioanalyzer. Paper-wide results and their limitations: Most expanded thyroid clonotypes (frequency above 0.001) were also found in blood, which suggests that blood repertoires may mirror thyroid immune responses. Sample size was not statistically predetermined, and blinding of investigators to group allocation was not performed. Ophthalmopathy was separated from stable hyperthyroidism by a 13 V-J signature model, with around 88% sensitivity and about 81% specificity obtained in cross-validation and 80%/75% obtained in testing. In validation, the model predicted progression to ophthalmopathy a median of roughly 6.1 months before onset, with approximately 68% sensitivity and roughly 77% specificity.

The TCR beta CDR3 regions were amplified from the RNA transcripts. For the first round of RT-PCR on the TCR CDR3, the HTBI primer set was used together with the Qiagen OneStep RT-PCR kit. A second multiplex PCR round built the libraries, followed by size selection and purification. Sequencing of the libraries was done on an Illumina HiSeq2000 using paired-end 100 bp reads. In the paper's pipeline: SOAPnuke was used to process the raw data, removing reads that contained adapters or uncalled bases, had a mean Phred below 15, or lacked an exact match to the constant primer or identifier. COPE v1.2.5 was used to merge the high-quality paired reads, and each unique nucleotide sequence was defined as a clonotype. Clonotypes were aligned to IMGT TRBV, TRBD and TRBJ reference segments using MiTCR v1.1. The analysis included only V-J combinations with a frequency above 0.0001, which together covered 99% to 99.2% of the repertoires. The TCS score was defined as F50 (clonal expansion) divided by E x V (chaos), with BLOSUM62-based TCRdist calculated between CDR3 peptides within each V-J. Welch's t-statistics and random forest reduced several hundred V-J features to 10 to 15, which were used in a naive Bayes classifier (R e1071). Starting from the raw public reads, TCRdb applied fastp trimming at Q25, assembled clones with MiXCR and retained in-frame beta chains. Rows with a matching CDR3 protein are joined into one entry that keeps the most common DNA and genes. The V and J calls here are based on TCRdb, not the publication. The sample contains around 500,000 distinct CDR3 sequences, approximately 22% of them found a single time. Less than 65% of the sample belongs to the ten largest clones.

The specimen was blood. Recombination joined TRBV5-1 with TRBJ2-3; the D gene cannot be resolved reliably. The source of this sequence is a woman aged 70-85 years with Graves' ophthalmopathy. The nucleotide sequence reads as follows: TGCGCCAGCAGCTTGAAAACAGATACGCAGTATTTT. It translates as CASSLKTDTQYF.